This is a list of T cell receptor beta chains from one sample in a study of cytomegalovirus exposure and HLA in healthy donors. This table comes from immunoSEQ multiplex PCR, and its TCRdb copy is limited to in-frame clones, with some not included. The sample holds fewer than 200,000 clones, approximately 86% seen once. Sequencing was performed on PBMCs. Source of these receptors: a boy aged 2 to 9 in good health and CMV-seronegative. CDR3s include the opening cysteine and the closing phenylalanine or tryptophan. The D gene is left open where the match is weak. A clone size is listed for some rows: how often the clone was seen (once, few, many), or a class if it is expanded.

>15|TRBJ1-5|-|TRBV6-5|-
TGTGCCAGCATCATGGTAGAAACTGTTAATCAGCCCCAGCATTTT
CASIMVETVNQPQHF
>15|TRBJ2-7|-|TRBV6-5|-
TGTGCCAGCAGGCCCCGTCCGAGCCAGGTGGGCGAGCAGTACTTC
CASRPRPSQVGEQYF
>20|TRBJ1-6|-|TRBV19|TRBD1
TGTGCCAGTACTGCCCGGACTCCCGGGACAGGGGGCTCCTATAATTCACCCCTCCACTTT
CASTARTPGTGGSYNSPLHF
>14|TRBJ1-5|once|TRBV6-6|TRBD1
TGTGCCAGCAGTTACCGGGACAGGGGGTCGGCCCAGCATTTT
CASSYRDRGSAQHF
>16|TRBJ2-2|-|TRBV19|-
TGTGCCAGTAGCCTCGACCTACGGGGGAGCACCGGGGAGCTGTTTTTT
CASSLDLRGSTGELFF
>18|TRBJ1-3|-|TRBV6-1|-
TGTGCCAGCAGTGAAGTAAGAAGGCTTAGGGGCTCTGGAAACACCATATATTTT
CASSEVRRLRGSGNTIYF
>15|TRBJ2-1|-|TRBV19|TRBD2
TGTGCCAGTAGTATTCTGGCGGGAGGATTAAGTGAGCAGTTCTTC
CASSILAGGLSEQFF
>15|TRBJ1-4|once|TRBV28|TRBD1
TGTGCCAGCAGTTTATCGGGACAGGGAGTGGTAAAACTGTTTTTT
CASSLSGQGVVKLFF
>17|TRBJ2-3|-|TRBV5-8|TRBD1
TGTGCCAGCAGCCCAGCCGGGACAGGGGCGATCTCAGATACGCAGTATTTT
CASSPAGTGAISDTQYF
>13|TRBJ2-2|-|TRBV7-9|-
TGTGCCAGCAGACCCGACATCACCGGGGAGCTGTTTTTT
CASRPDITGELFF
>12|TRBJ2-1|-|TRBV27|TRBD1
TGTGCCAGCCGGGACAGGGCTAATGAGCAGTTCTTC
CASRDRANEQFF
>14|TRBJ1-4|-|TRBV28|TRBD1
TGTGCCAGCAGTTTAGACAGGGGGCCCCATAAACTGTTTTTT
CASSLDRGPHKLFF
>14|TRBJ1-1|-|TRBV6-5|-
TGTGCCAGCAGGCAGACAGGCGGAAACACTGAAGCTTTCTTT
CASRQTGGNTEAFF
>14|TRBJ1-1|-|TRBV11-2|-
TGTGCCAGCAGCTCTATCGGACGGGGCACTGAAGCTTTCTTT
CASSSIGRGTEAFF
>15|TRBJ1-4|few|TRBV6-1|-
TGTGCCAGCTCCCAGGGGATCCTAGCTAATGAAAAACTGTTTTTT
CASSQGILANEKLFF
>13|TRBJ2-7|-|TRBV9|TRBD1
TGTGCCAGCAGCCCAGACAGGGCCTACGAGCAGTACTTC
CASSPDRAYEQYF
>13|TRBJ1-1|few|TRBV6-6|-
TGTGCCAGCACTCCAGCGGGGGCGGGGGAAGCTTTCTTT
CASTPAGAGEAFF
>18|TRBJ1-1|-|TRBV5-6|-
TGTGCCAGCAGCCGGGGGAGGGGACGGGTAACTAAGAACACTGAAGCTTTCTTT
CASSRGRGRVTKNTEAFF
>14|TRBJ1-1|-|TRBV6-6|TRBD1
TGTGCCAGCAGTCTACAGGGGGGCGGCACTGAAGCTTTCTTT
CASSLQGGGTEAFF
>12|TRBJ2-7|once|TRBV11-2|-
TGTGCCAGCAGCCGCGACACGTACGAGCAGTACTTC
CASSRDTYEQYF
>14|TRBJ2-7|-|TRBV19|-
TGTGCCAGCGTTGGCAGGGGCAATTCCTACGAGCAGTACTTC
CASVGRGNSYEQYF
>19|TRBJ2-4|-|TRBV28|TRBD1
TGTGCCAGCAGTTTAAGGGGAACAGGGGTCACCTTGCTCAAAAACATTCAGTACTTC
CASSLRGTGVTLLKNIQYF
>16|TRBJ2-7|-|TRBV11-2|-
TGTGCCAGCAGCTCCCAAGAACTGAGTAGAACCTACGAGCAGTACTTC
CASSSQELSRTYEQYF
>14|TRBJ1-2|once|TRBV19|-
TGTGCCACTAGAAAGGCGGGGACTTCCTATGGCTACACCTTC
CATRKAGTSYGYTF
>14|TRBJ1-2|few|TRBV5-1|-
TGCGCCAGCAGTTCCGGGACTGAGCACTATGGCTACACCTTC
CASSSGTEHYGYTF
>14|TRBJ2-1|-|TRBV27|-
TGTGCCAGCAGTTTATTCGGGGCCTACAATGAGCAGTTCTTC
CASSLFGAYNEQFF
>15|TRBJ1-6|-|TRBV6-5|TRBD1
TGTGCCAGCAGTCGGGGGGTACAGGGGGATTCACCCCTCCACTTT
CASSRGVQGDSPLHF
>16|TRBJ1-1|-|TRBV7-2|TRBD1
TGTGCCAGCAGCAACGGACAGGGGGCGCCTTGGACTGAAGCTTTCTTT
CASSNGQGAPWTEAFF
>14|TRBJ1-6|once|TRBV4-1|-
TGCGCCAGCAGCCAAGAGGGCGTACATTCACCCCTCCACTTT
CASSQEGVHSPLHF
>15|TRBJ1-5|-|TRBV28|-
TGTGCCAGCAGGGGGGGGCGGGTGGGCAATCAGCCCCAGCATTTT
CASRGGRVGNQPQHF